One sample yielded the 4 T cell receptor beta chains listed below, sequenced in a study of blood T cell repertoires in COVID-19. Only in-frame clones appear in the TCRdb table, and some are missing; sequencing was by immunoSEQ multiplex PCR. The sample lists roughly 200,000 clones, roughly 88% seen once, with more than 2.5% in the top ten. Sequencing was done on a sample of peripheral blood. These receptors were collected from a man in his fifties or sixties with acute or convalescent COVID-19.

This clone was seen only once. This chain joins TRBV19 and TRBJ2-1; 7 positions agree with TRBD2. Germline CDR1 is LNHDA and CDR2 is SQIVND (reference sequence). With 1 base clipped from V and 0 bases from J, the junction kept 6 bases outside the gene matches. This CDR3 contains 17 residues. The CDR3 is CASSIGASGSSYNEQFF. DNA for the CDR3: TGTGCCAGTAGTATAGGGGCTAGCGGATCCTCCTACAATGAGCAGTTCTTC.

This clone was seen a few times. The CDR3 loop is CASSYSTGRGNTIYF. In nucleotides, the CDR3 is TGTGCCAGCAGTTACTCGACAGGGCGAGGAAACACCATATATTTT. The genes are TRBV6-5 and TRBJ1-3; 7 nucleotides agree with TRBD1. The CDR3 covers 15 residues. The germline gives CDR1 MNHEY, CDR2 SVGAGI. J lost 4 bases, V lost 0 bases, and 3 bases had no gene match.

This chain joins TRBV6-6 and TRBJ1-6, with 7 bases fitting TRBD1. Germline V gives CDR1 MNHNY, CDR2 SVGAGI (reference sequence). Losses at the gene ends were 0 bases for V and 7 bases for J; bases not matched to a gene: 0. This CDR3 region has 14 residues. CDR3 residues: CASSYSTGNSPLHF. CDR3 bases: TGTGCCAGCAGTTACTCGACAGGGAATTCACCCCTCCACTTT.

This chain uses TRBV6-4 with TRBJ2-7, with 10 nucleotides matching TRBD1. In germline, CDR1 is MRHNA, CDR2 SNTAGT. The CDR3 spans 18 residues. Trimming cost V 0 bases and J 6 bases; bases outside gene matches: 14. As DNA, the CDR3 is TGTGCCAGCAGTGACTCGACGAGGGGGACCGGGACAGGGGCCGAGCAGTACTTC. Its protein is CASSDSTRGTGTGAEQYF.